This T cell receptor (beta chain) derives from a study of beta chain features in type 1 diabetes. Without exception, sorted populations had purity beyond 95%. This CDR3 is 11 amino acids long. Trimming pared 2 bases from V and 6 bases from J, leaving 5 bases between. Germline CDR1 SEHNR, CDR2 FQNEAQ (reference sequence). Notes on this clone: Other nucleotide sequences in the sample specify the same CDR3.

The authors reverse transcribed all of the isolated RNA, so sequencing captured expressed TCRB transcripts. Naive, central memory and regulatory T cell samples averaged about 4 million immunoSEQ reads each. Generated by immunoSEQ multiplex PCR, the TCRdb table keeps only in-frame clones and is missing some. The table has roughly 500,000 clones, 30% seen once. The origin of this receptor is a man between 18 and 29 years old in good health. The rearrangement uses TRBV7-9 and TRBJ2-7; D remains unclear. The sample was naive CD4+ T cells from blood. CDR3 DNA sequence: TGTGCCAGCAGCTTACAGTCCGAGCAGTACTTC. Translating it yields CASSLQSEQYF. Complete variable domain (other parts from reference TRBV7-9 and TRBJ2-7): DTGVSQNPRHKITKRGQNVTFRCDPISEHNRLYWYRQTLGQGPEFLTYFQNEAQLEKSRLLSDRFSAERPKGSFSTLEIQRTEQGDSAMYLCASSLQSEQYFGPGTRLTVT.